Listed here are 3 T cell receptor beta chains from one sample, sequenced in a study of T-cell reconstitution after alpha-beta-depleted transplantation in children. Unique molecular identifiers were used to barcode this TCRbeta library. TCRdb re-called the PCR reads with MiXCR, one entry per CDR3 protein. The repertoire has 480,000 or so distinct CDR3 sequences, about 10% of them found once; the top ten carry roughly 2%. Sequencing used PBMCs, obtained before TCRalphabeta/CD19-depleted stem cell transplant. The receptors were sampled from a child aged 2 to 15 with inherited bone marrow failure, due to receive a stem cell transplant.

In its sample, this clonotype was seen a few times. The CDR3 loop is CASSHQPQRGRYEQYF. As DNA, the CDR3 is TGCGCCAGCAGCCATCAACCCCAGAGGGGGCGGTACGAGCAGTACTTC. This chain links TRBV4-3 with TRBJ2-7, with TRBD1 identical over 7 bases. The ends lost 3 bases at V and 4 bases at J; junction bases unmatched: 12. The CDR3 has 16 amino acids. Germline V lookup: CDR1 LGHNA, CDR2 YSLEER.

In its sample, this clonotype was seen a few times. The chain combines TRBV6-1 with TRBJ2-1; 7 bases map to TRBD2. Trimming at V came to 7 bases and at J to 2 bases, leaving 11 bases not matched to a gene. Germline lookup yields CDR1 MNHNS and CDR2 SASEGT. The CDR3 sequence is 16 residues long. CDR3 region: CASTQGAGVAYNEQFF. The CDR3 DNA is TGTGCCAGCACCCAAGGGGCGGGAGTGGCCTACAATGAGCAGTTCTTC.

The table lists this clonotype with many counts. The rearrangement links TRBV20-1 to TRBJ2-7, with 11 nucleotides matching TRBD2. The V segment lost 8 bases and the J segment 4 bases; nucleotides outside the gene matches: 10. Germline V CDR1 and CDR2: DFQATT, SNEGSKA (reference sequence). The CDR3 runs to 14 residues. CDR3 in DNA: TGCAGTACCGGGACTAGCGGTTACCGGTACGAGCAGTACTTC. It specifies CSTGTSGYRYEQYF.